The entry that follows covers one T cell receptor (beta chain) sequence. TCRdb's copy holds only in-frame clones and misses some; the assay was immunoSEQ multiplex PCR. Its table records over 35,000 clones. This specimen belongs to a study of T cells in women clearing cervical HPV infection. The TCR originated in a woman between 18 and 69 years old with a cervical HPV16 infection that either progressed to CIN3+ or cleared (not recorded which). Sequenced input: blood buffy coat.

The CDR3 loop is CSVVQGGGEQYF. The CDR3 bases that were read are TGCAGCGTTGTGCAGGGAGGTGGCGAG. The gene calls are TRBV29-1 and TRBJ2-7, with D perhaps matching TRBD2 (6 bases). The observed sequence ends 3 residues before the CDR3 terminus, with the missing tail filled in from the germline J gene. CDR3 length equals 12 residues. The germline V and J ends were trimmed by 4 bases and 6 bases, with 13 bases remaining between them. Germline CDR1 reads SQVTM; CDR2 reads ANQGSEA.